The 9 T cell receptor beta chains presented below share a single source sample, sequenced in a study of T cell responses to AZD1222 COVID-19 vaccine. Generated by immunoSEQ multiplex PCR, the TCRdb table keeps only in-frame clones and is missing some. The data show approximately 120,000 clones, with nearly 90% seen just once and 17% held by the top ten. This specimen consisted of peripheral blood, obtained on day 0 of AZD1222 vaccination. These receptors were taken from an adult in good health.

The rearrangement links TRBV7-9 to TRBJ2-2, with TRBD1 as a possible D gene (6 bases). Germline loops: CDR1 SEHNR, CDR2 FQNEAQ (reference sequence). V dropped 5 bases and J dropped 6 bases, with 19 bases sitting between them. The CDR3 has 16 residues. CDR3 DNA: TGTGCCAGCAGCGCAGGGACAATCTCTTTTCCCGGGGAGCTGTTTTTT. As protein: CASSAGTISFPGELFF. The full variable domain, rest sourced from reference TRBV7-9 and TRBJ2-2, is DTGVSQNPRHKITKRGQNVTFRCDPISEHNRLYWYRQTLGQGPEFLTYFQNEAQLEKSRLLSDRFSAERPKGSFSTLEIQRTEQGDSAMYLCASSAGTISFPGELFFGEGSRLTVL.

V is TRBV7-2 and J is TRBJ1-3; 12 positions agree with TRBD1. J gave up 3 bases and V 0 bases, and 3 bases lay outside the gene matches. The CDR3 runs 17 residues. Looked up from germline, CDR1 is SGHTA and CDR2 is FQGNSA. The CDR3 coding sequence is TGTGCCAGCAGCTTAGCAGGGACAGGGGGCCTTGGAAACACCATATATTTT. This codes for CASSLAGTGGLGNTIYF. The full variable domain, in which reference TRBV7-2 and TRBJ1-3 provide the parts outside the CDR3, is GAGVSQSPSNKVTEKGKDVELRCDPISGHTALYWYRQSLGQGLEFLIYFQGNSAPDKSGLPSDRFSAERTGGSVSTLTIQRTQQEDSAVYLCASSLAGTGGLGNTIYFGEGSWLTVV.

The rearrangement uses TRBV7-9 and TRBJ1-2; 7 positions match TRBD1. V shed 1 base and J 2 bases; nucleotides not matched to a gene: 4. The CDR3 is 15 amino acids. The germline V gene has CDR1 SEHNR and CDR2 FQNEAQ (reference sequence). CDR3 sequence reads: CASSLGDRTNYGYTF. The CDR3 DNA reads TGTGCCAGCAGCTTAGGGGACAGAACCAACTATGGCTACACCTTC.

The V and J genes are TRBV5-1 and TRBJ2-1; D is unresolved. V gave up 4 bases and J gave up 0 bases, with 14 bases separating them. The germline gives CDR1 SGHRS, CDR2 YFSETQ. The CDR3 spans 16 residues. The CDR3, as DNA: TGCGCCAGCAGCCCGACGGACGGACGCTCCTACAATGAGCAGTTCTTC. Translation: CASSPTDGRSYNEQFF.

V gene TRBV27 combines with J gene TRBJ2-3; TRBD2 aligns across 7 bases. Germline CDR1 is MNHEY and CDR2 is SMNVEV (reference sequence). V dropped 7 bases and J dropped 3; count of bases not matched to a gene: 7. CDR3 length equals 14 residues. CDR3 protein: CASNSLAGTDTQYF. The CDR3 coding sequence is TGTGCCAGCAATAGTTTAGCGGGTACAGATACGCAGTATTTT.

The chain joins TRBV7-2 to TRBJ1-5, with D maybe TRBD1 (5 bases). Trimming removed 0 bases at V and 7 bases at J, with 10 bases between. The CDR3 is made up of 14 amino acids. From germline, CDR1 is SGHTA and CDR2 FQGNSA. The CDR3 reads CASSLAEGDQPQHF. CDR3 DNA sequence: TGTGCCAGCAGCTTAGCGGAAGGGGACCAGCCCCAGCATTTT.

V gene TRBV29-1 combines with J gene TRBJ2-3, with TRBD1 identical over 8 bases. Germline CDR1 SQVTM, CDR2 ANQGSEA. V lost 7 bases and J lost 2; bases outside the gene matches: 8. CDR3 length: 14 residues. The CDR3 sequence is CSGITGGNTDTQYF. The CDR3 DNA follows: TGCAGCGGCATCACAGGGGGTAACACAGATACGCAGTATTTT.

The chain combines TRBV19 with TRBJ1-2; 10 nucleotides line up with TRBD1. The CDR3 covers 17 residues. Germline assignment: CDR1 LNHDA and CDR2 SQIVND (reference sequence). The J segment lost 2 bases and the V segment lost 2 bases, leaving 8 bases of the junction unmatched. The DNA of the CDR3 is TGTGCCAGTAGTATATTCCGGTTGGGACAGGGGAACTATGGCTACACCTTC. It encodes CASSIFRLGQGNYGYTF.

The chain recombines TRBV5-4 with TRBJ2-6; no reliable D call. The CDR3 is 14 amino acids. Germline V gene sequence: CDR1 SGHNT, CDR2 YYREEE (reference sequence). Trimming shortened V by 4 bases and J by 0 bases, and 5 bases separated the two germline ends. The CDR3 bases are TGTGCCAGCAGCCCCCGCTCTGGGGCCAACGTCCTGACTTTC. This codes for CASSPRSGANVLTF.